Below, 20 T cell receptor beta chains from the same sample are listed, as sequenced in a study of T cell repertoires in cytomegalovirus infection. One entry per CDR3 protein, called by TCRdb with MiXCR from the reads. The sample has 680,000 or so distinct CDR3 sequences, around a third seen once. Their specific antigens are unknown. This material consisted of cultured PBMCs, taken from culture after CMV antigen stimulation. Source of these receptors: a human donor in good health (CMV status not recorded). Some clones in this sample may be carry-over from other donors' samples.

This CDR3 reads CASSIRGQGNQPQHF. In DNA, the CDR3 is TGTGCCAGCAGTATCCGAGGACAGGGCAATCAGCCCCAGCATTTT. This sequence joins TRBV27 and TRBJ1-5; 7 nucleotides align to TRBD1. The V and J ends lost 5 bases and 2 bases, in that order; junction bases with no gene match: 6. Germline values: CDR1 MNHEY, CDR2 SMNVEV (reference sequence). This CDR3 contains 15 residues.

The sample holds many counts of this clonotype. The V and J genes are TRBV7-2 and TRBJ1-4; D is unclear. V dropped 5 bases and J dropped 3 bases, with 13 bases sitting between them. The CDR3 spans 15 residues. CDR1 is SGHTA and CDR2 is FQGNSA in the germline V gene. Written as DNA, the CDR3 is TGTGCCAGCAGCATCGGACGCGGCTCTAATGAAAAACTGTTTTTT. This gives the protein CASSIGRGSNEKLFF.

The rearrangement links TRBV9 to TRBJ2-5, with 15 bases that match TRBD2. Germline loops: CDR1 SGDLS, CDR2 YYNGEE. The CDR3 contains 20 residues. V shed 0 bases, J shed 1 base, and the junction held 10 bases outside the gene matches. This CDR3 is CASSVGGLAGGPGPQETQYF. The CDR3 DNA sequence: TGTGCCAGCAGCGTAGGAGGACTAGCGGGGGGGCCCGGTCCCCAAGAGACCCAGTACTTC.

The rearrangement joins TRBV28 to TRBJ1-3, with D possibly matching TRBD1 (6 bases). V was clipped by 5 bases and J by 0 bases, with 11 bases between them. The germline V gene has CDR1 MDHEN and CDR2 SYDVKM. The CDR3 is 15 residues long. The CDR3 DNA follows: TGTGCCAGCAGTGGCGGACAGAACTCTGGAAACACCATATATTTT. It is translated as CASSGGQNSGNTIYF.

The V gene is TRBV10-2, the J gene TRBJ2-2, with D maybe TRBD2 (6 bases). The CDR3 spans 14 residues. V dropped 6 bases and J dropped 7 bases, with 15 bases sitting between them. CDR1 is WSHSY and CDR2 is SAAADI in the germline V gene. The CDR3 sequence: CASSTGTQIGELFF. In DNA, the CDR3 is TGCGCCAGCAGCACCGGGACTCAAATCGGGGAGCTGTTTTTT.

V is TRBV11-2 and J is TRBJ1-1; D might be TRBD1 (5 bases). The CDR3 spans 15 residues. Trimming took off 5 bases at V and 5 bases at J, with 18 bases between the two ends. Germline V gene data show CDR1 as SGHAT and CDR2 as FQNNGV. CDR3 nucleotide sequence: TGTGCCAGCAGCCCAACGACCAGGGTTTTGACTGAAGCTTTCTTT. It translates to CASSPTTRVLTEAFF.

The genes are TRBV4-1 and TRBJ1-4; 9 nucleotides agree with TRBD1. Germline values: CDR1 MGHRA, CDR2 YSYEKL. V trimming: 7 bases; J trimming: 6 bases; junction bases outside the gene matches: 15. CDR3 length equals 17 residues. The CDR3 DNA reads TGCGCCAGCACCCTAATCACTACAGGGGGCGGTCATGAAAAACTGTTTTTT. Amino acids: CASTLITTGGGHEKLFF.

The J gene is TRBJ2-7, the V gene TRBV15; 9 nucleotides align to TRBD2. After removal of 3 bases from V and 7 bases from J, the junction contained 13 bases not matched to a gene. Looked up from germline, CDR1 is LNHNV and CDR2 is YYDKDF (reference sequence). There are 16 residues in the CDR3. The CDR3 nucleotides read TGTGCCACCAGCAGCGATAGTGCGGGAGGGCCTAGGGAGCAGTACTTC. Translating it yields CATSSDSAGGPREQYF.

This clonotype was seen once. This chain uses TRBV6-1 with TRBJ1-2; D not resolved. The V and J ends lost 0 bases and 4 bases respectively, with 6 bases between them. The CDR3 is made up of 13 amino acids. The germline V gene encodes CDR1 MNHNS and CDR2 SASEGT. The DNA for the CDR3 is TGTGCCAGCAGTGAAGCAAGGGTCTATGGCTACACCTTC. Its protein product is CASSEARVYGYTF.

This clonotype was seen ten or more times. V usage is TRBV7-2 and J usage is TRBJ1-2; 11 bases align to TRBD1. Germline-derived CDR1 and CDR2 are SGHTA and FQGNSA. V shed 1 base, J shed 7 bases, and the junction held 8 bases outside the gene matches. This CDR3 is built from 16 residues. The CDR3 loop reads CASSLVGTGGGAGYTF. CDR3 DNA: TGTGCCAGCAGCTTAGTTGGGACAGGGGGAGGAGCTGGCTACACCTTC.

The rearrangement joins TRBV2 to TRBJ2-5; TRBD2 matches 8 bases. Germline V gene lookup returns CDR1 SNHLY and CDR2 FYNNEI. Unmatched junction bases numbered 5, after V lost 6 bases and J lost 2 bases. The CDR3 runs to 14 residues. The CDR3 DNA is TGTGCCAGCAGGCCCCGGGGGGGGCAAGAGACCCAGTACTTC. Translating it yields CASRPRGGQETQYF.

This sequence joins TRBV11-1 and TRBJ2-7, with unresolved D. The ends were cut back, 7 bases at V and 0 bases at J, with 10 bases in the middle. Germline V lookup: CDR1 SGHAT, CDR2 FQDESV (reference sequence). The CDR3 spans 13 residues. The CDR3 loop reads CASTRVGSYEQYF. The DNA of the CDR3 is TGTGCCAGCACCCGGGTGGGCTCCTACGAGCAGTACTTC.

This sequence joins TRBV6-6 and TRBJ2-5, with 7 bases aligning to TRBD1. Germline CDR1 reads MNHNY; CDR2 reads SVGAGI (reference sequence). This CDR3 has 14 residues. J gave up 0 bases and V 7 bases, and 5 bases lay outside the gene matches. The CDR3 here is CASNLQGNQETQYF. The CDR3 DNA reads as TGTGCCAGCAACCTACAGGGGAACCAAGAGACCCAGTACTTC.

This clonotype has just a few counts. The genes are TRBV6-1 and TRBJ1-5; no firm D call. The CDR3 spans 14 residues. Trimming took off 6 bases at V and 3 bases at J, with 12 bases between the two ends. Germline-derived CDR1 and CDR2 are MNHNS and SASEGT. The CDR3 sequence is CASSLLGVNQPQHF. In DNA form, the CDR3 reads TGTGCCAGCAGCCTACTTGGTGTCAATCAGCCCCAGCATTTT.

This chain uses TRBV6-2 or TRBV6-3 with TRBJ1-5; 9 bases agree with TRBD1. The V gene's germline CDR1 is MNHEY and CDR2 SVGEGT. This CDR3 spans 15 amino acids. V lost 6 bases, J lost 5 bases, and 8 bases stayed unmatched. The CDR3 region has the DNA TGTGCCAGCAGCAACTCCCGACAGGGGGATCAGCCCCAGCATTTT. This encodes CASSNSRQGDQPQHF.

The sample holds a few counts of this clonotype. The V gene is TRBV28, the J gene TRBJ2-3; possibly TRBD2 for D (6 bases). V was cut by 6 bases and J by 5 bases, with 21 bases left in between. The CDR3 is made up of 16 amino acids. Looked up from germline, CDR1 is MDHEN and CDR2 is SYDVKM. In DNA form, the CDR3 reads TGTGCCAGCAGCCCAATCGTAGCGGCCGGGGAAGATACGCAGTATTTT. This sequence encodes CASSPIVAAGEDTQYF.

V is TRBV5-4 and J is TRBJ2-3, with 8 bases lining up with TRBD2. CDR3 size: 18 residues. The J segment lost 2 bases and the V segment lost 1 base, leaving 12 bases of the junction unmatched. Germline V gene sequence: CDR1 SGHNT, CDR2 YYREEE (reference sequence). The CDR3 loop reads CASSLWAGGRHPTDTQYF. CDR3 DNA sequence: TGTGCCAGCAGCTTGTGGGCGGGGGGCCGTCACCCCACAGATACGCAGTATTTT.

This chain joins TRBV6-6 and TRBJ2-1; D possibly corresponds to TRBD2 (5 bases). CDR3 length: 14 amino acids. Trimming left V 4 bases short and J 8 bases short, with 15 bases between. Germline-derived CDR1 and CDR2 are MNHNY and SVGAGI (reference sequence). For the CDR3, the DNA is TGTGCCAGCAGTTCCAGGCCTAGCTCCGATGAGCAGTTCTTC. Translated, it gives CASSSRPSSDEQFF.

The sample holds a few counts of this clonotype. The chain carries TRBV11-2 and TRBJ2-2; tentative D call: TRBD1 (6 bases). The CDR3 is 16 amino acids. The germline V and J ends were trimmed by 4 bases and 7 bases, with 19 bases remaining between them. The V gene's germline CDR1 is SGHAT and CDR2 FQNNGV. CDR3 sequence (DNA): TGTGCCAGCAGCTCACACGCGCTCAGGGGCGGCGGGGAGCTGTTTTTT. Protein sequence: CASSSHALRGGGELFF.

This clonotype has a handful of counts. The V and J genes are TRBV7-6 and TRBJ1-2, with D tentatively TRBD1 (5 bases). The CDR3 loop spans 13 amino acids. Germline loops: CDR1 SGHVS, CDR2 FNYEAQ. V lost 5 bases to trimming and J lost 2 bases, with 9 bases between them. CDR3 residues: CASSPGWNYGYTF. The CDR3 DNA follows: TGTGCCAGCAGCCCAGGGTGGAACTATGGCTACACCTTC.